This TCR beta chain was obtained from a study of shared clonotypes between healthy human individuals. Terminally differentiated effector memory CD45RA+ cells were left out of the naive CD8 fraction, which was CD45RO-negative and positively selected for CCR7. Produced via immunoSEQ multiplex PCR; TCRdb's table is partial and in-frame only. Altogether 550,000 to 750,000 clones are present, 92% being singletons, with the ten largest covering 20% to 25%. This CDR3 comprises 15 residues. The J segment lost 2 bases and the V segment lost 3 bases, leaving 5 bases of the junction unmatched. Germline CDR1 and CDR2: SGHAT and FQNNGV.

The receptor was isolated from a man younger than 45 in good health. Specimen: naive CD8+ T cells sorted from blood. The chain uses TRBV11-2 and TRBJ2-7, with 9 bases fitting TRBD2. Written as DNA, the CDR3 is TGTGCCAGCAGCTTTTCCCCTAGCGGGACCTACGAGCAGTACTTC. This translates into CASSFSPSGTYEQYF.